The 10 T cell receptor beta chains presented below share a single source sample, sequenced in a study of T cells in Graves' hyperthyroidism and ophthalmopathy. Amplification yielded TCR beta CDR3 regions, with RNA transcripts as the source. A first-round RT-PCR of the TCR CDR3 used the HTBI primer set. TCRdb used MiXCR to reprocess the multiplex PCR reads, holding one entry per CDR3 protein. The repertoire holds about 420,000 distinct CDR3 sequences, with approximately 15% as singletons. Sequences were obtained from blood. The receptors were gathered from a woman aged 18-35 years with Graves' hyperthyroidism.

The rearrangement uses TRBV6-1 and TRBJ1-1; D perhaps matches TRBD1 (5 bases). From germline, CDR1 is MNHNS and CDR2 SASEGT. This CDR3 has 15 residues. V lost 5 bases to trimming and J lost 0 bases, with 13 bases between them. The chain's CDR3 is CASSTQQDLNTEAFF. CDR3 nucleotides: TGTGCCAGCAGTACCCAACAGGACCTGAACACTGAAGCTTTCTTT.

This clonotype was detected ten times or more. The CDR3 spells CASSLAARGRRTEAFF. CDR3 DNA: TGTGCCAGCAGTTTAGCAGCCCGGGGGCGTCGGACTGAAGCTTTCTTT. The J gene is TRBJ1-1, the V gene TRBV12-3 or TRBV12-4, with D perhaps TRBD1 (6 bases). V gave up 0 bases and J gave up 5 bases, with 16 bases separating them. The CDR3 covers 16 residues.

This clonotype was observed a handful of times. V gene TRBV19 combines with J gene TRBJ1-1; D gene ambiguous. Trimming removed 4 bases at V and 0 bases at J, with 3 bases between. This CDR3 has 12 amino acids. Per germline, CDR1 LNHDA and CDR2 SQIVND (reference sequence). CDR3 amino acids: CASSKMNTEAFF. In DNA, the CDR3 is TGTGCCAGTAGTAAGATGAACACTGAAGCTTTCTTT.

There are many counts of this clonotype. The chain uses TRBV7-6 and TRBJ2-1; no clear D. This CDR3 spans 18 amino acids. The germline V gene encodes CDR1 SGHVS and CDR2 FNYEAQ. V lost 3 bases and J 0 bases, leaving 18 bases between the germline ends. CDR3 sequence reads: CASSLIGGQTSSYNEQFF. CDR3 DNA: TGTGCCAGCAGCTTGATTGGCGGTCAGACGAGCTCCTACAATGAGCAGTTCTTC.

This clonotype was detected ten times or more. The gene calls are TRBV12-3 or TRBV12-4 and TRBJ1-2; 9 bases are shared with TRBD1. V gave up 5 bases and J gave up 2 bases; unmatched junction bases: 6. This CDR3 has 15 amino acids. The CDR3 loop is CASSHGQGINYGYTF. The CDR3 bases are TGTGCCAGCAGTCACGGACAGGGGATCAACTATGGCTACACCTTC.

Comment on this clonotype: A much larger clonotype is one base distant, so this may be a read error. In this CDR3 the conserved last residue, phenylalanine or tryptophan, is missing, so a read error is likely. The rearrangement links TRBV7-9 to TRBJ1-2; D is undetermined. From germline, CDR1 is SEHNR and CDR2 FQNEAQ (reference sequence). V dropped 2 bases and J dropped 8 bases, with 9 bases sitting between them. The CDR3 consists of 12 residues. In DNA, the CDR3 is TGTGCCAGCAGCTTAAGTTCTTCCGGCTACACCCTC. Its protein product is CASSLSSSGYTL.

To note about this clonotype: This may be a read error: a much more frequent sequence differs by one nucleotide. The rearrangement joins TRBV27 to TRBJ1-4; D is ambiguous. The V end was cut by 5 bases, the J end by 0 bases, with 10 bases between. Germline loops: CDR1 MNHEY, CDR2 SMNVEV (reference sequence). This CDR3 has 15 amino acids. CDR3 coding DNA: TGTGCCAGCAGTGATGCAACCGCAACTAATGAAAAACTGTTTTTT. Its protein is CASSDATATNEKLFF. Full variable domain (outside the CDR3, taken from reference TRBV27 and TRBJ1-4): EAQVTQNPRYLITVTGKKLTVTCSQNMNHEYMSWYRQDPGLGLRQIYYSMNVEVTDKGDVPEGYKVSRKEKRNFPLILESPSPNQTSLYFCASSDATATNEKLFFGSGTQLSVL.

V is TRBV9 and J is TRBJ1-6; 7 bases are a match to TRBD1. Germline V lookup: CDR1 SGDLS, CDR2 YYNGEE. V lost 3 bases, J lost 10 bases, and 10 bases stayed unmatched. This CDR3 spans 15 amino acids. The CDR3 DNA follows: TGTGCCAGCAGCGAGACAGGGCAAACGAGCTCACCCCTCCACTTT. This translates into CASSETGQTSSPLHF.

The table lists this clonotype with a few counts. Here the CDR3 DNA reads TGCGCCAGCAGCCAAGTCCGGCGGGGAAACCAAGAGACCCAGTACTTC. It translates to CASSQVRRGNQETQYF. This chain links TRBV4-1 with TRBJ2-5; possible D gene TRBD2, 6 bases. Trimming cost V 1 base and J 0 bases, with 12 bases left between them. In germline, CDR1 is MGHRA, CDR2 YSYEKL. The CDR3 is 16 amino acids.

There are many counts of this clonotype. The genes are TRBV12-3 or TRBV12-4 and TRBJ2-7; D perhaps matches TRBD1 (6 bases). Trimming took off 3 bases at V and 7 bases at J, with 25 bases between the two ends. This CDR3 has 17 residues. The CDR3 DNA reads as TGTGCCAGCAGTTTGTTGACGACATGGACAGATCCGAGGGAGCAGTACTTC. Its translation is CASSLLTTWTDPREQYF.